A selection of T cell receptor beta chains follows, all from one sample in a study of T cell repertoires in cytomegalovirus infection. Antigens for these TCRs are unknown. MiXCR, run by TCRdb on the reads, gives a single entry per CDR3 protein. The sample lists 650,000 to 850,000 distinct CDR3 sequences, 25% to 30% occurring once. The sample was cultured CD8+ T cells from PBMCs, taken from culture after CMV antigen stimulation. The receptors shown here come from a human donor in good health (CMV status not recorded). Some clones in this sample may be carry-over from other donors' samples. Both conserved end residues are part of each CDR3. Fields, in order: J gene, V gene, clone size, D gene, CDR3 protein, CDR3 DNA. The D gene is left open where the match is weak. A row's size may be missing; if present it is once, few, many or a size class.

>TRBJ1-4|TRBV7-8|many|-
CASSLVRRAGEKLFF
TGTGCCAGCAGCTTAGTACGCAGGGCAGGGGAAAAACTGTTTTTT
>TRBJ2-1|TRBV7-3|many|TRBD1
CASSSSGTGVHEQFF
TGTGCCAGCAGCTCCTCCGGGACAGGGGTCCATGAGCAGTTCTTC
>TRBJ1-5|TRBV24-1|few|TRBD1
CATSDPGQGSLNQPQHF
TGTGCCACCAGTGATCCCGGACAGGGGAGCCTCAATCAGCCCCAGCATTTT
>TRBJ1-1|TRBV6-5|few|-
CASNPIPQANTEAFF
TGTGCCAGCAATCCGATACCTCAGGCCAACACTGAAGCTTTCTTT
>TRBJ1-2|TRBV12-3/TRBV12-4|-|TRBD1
CASSPTIGQGPYGYTF
TGTGCCAGCAGCCCAACAATCGGACAGGGGCCCTATGGCTACACCTTC
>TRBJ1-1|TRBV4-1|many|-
CASSQDRGSGTEAFF
TGCGCCAGCAGCCAAGATCGCGGGTCTGGCACTGAAGCTTTCTTT
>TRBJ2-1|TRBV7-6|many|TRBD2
CASSYGTSGGAEQFF
TGTGCCAGCAGCTACGGGACTAGCGGGGGGGCTGAGCAGTTCTTC
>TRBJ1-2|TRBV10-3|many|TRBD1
CAISERDREGYTF
TGTGCCATCAGTGAACGGGACAGGGAGGGCTACACCTTC
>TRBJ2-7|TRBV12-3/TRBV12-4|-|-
CASSFVLPWTEGYEQYF
TGTGCCAGCAGTTTTGTTCTGCCATGGACAGAGGGCTACGAGCAGTACTTC
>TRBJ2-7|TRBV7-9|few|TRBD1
CASSPPIRTGGIYEQYF
TGTGCCAGCAGCCCACCGATCCGGACAGGGGGCATATACGAGCAGTACTTC
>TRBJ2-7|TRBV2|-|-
CASGTRPTYEQYF
TGTGCCAGCGGGACAAGGCCAACCTACGAGCAGTACTTC
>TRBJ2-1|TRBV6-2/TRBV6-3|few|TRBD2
CASSYSGGALNEQFF
TGTGCCAGCAGTTATAGCGGGGGGGCCCTGAATGAGCAGTTCTTC
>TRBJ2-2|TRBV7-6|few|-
CASSLLSGATGELFF
TGTGCCAGCAGCTTATTGTCAGGGGCCACCGGGGAGCTGTTTTTT
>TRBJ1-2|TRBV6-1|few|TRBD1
CASSEAWTGDIGYTF
TGTGCCAGCAGTGAAGCTTGGACAGGGGATATTGGCTACACCTTC
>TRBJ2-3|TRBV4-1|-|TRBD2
CASSHLAGGFADTQYF
TGCGCCAGCAGCCATCTCGCCGGGGGGTTCGCAGATACGCAGTATTTT
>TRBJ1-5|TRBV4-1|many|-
CASSQGFGGRQPQHF
TGCGCCAGCAGCCAAGGATTCGGGGGGCGGCAGCCCCAGCATTTT
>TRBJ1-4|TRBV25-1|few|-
CASSGPGEKLFF
TGTGCCAGCAGTGGGCCGGGTGAAAAACTGTTTTTT
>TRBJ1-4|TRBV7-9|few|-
CASSLALRTVSNEKLFF
TGTGCCAGCAGCTTAGCGCTTCGGACAGTATCTAATGAAAAACTGTTTTTT
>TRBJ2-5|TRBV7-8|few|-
CASSLKAPAQYF
TGTGCCAGCAGCTTAAAGGCTCCCGCCCAGTACTTC
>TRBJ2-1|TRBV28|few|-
CASSLSTDFRDEQFF
TGTGCCAGCAGTTTATCAACGGATTTTCGGGATGAGCAGTTCTTC
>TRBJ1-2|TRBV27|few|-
CASSPKRTGNYGYTF
TGTGCCAGCAGCCCTAAGCGAACAGGGAACTATGGCTACACCTTC
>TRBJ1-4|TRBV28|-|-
CASSRGKDRANEKLFF
TGTGCCAGCAGTCGTGGAAAAGATCGTGCTAATGAAAAACTGTTTTTT
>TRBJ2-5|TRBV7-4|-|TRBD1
CASSPSARDRGQETQYF
TGTGCCAGCAGCCCTAGTGCCCGGGACAGGGGCCAAGAGACCCAGTACTTC
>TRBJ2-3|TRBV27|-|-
CASSSSGGRGDTQYF
TGTGCCAGCAGTTCCTCGGGCGGGCGCGGAGATACGCAGTATTTT
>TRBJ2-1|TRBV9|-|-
CASSVRGGLDEQFF
TGTGCCAGCAGCGTAAGGGGGGGCTTGGATGAGCAGTTCTTC
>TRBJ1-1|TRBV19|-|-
CASNPGTTEAFF
TGTGCCAGTAATCCGGGGACCACTGAAGCTTTCTTT
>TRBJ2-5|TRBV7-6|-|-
CASSFPRKGGPSRETQYF
TGTGCCAGCAGCTTCCCTAGAAAGGGGGGCCCCTCTCGGGAGACCCAGTACTTC
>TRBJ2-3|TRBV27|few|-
CASSQGAGGLYTQYF
TGTGCCAGCAGTCAGGGGGCGGGGGGGCTTTATACGCAGTATTTT
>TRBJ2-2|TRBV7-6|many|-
CASSLLPGHTGELFF
TGTGCCAGCAGCTTACTACCCGGGCACACCGGGGAGCTGTTTTTT
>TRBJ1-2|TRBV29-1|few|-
CSVTPGVAGYTF
TGCAGCGTTACCCCAGGGGTGGCTGGCTACACCTTC
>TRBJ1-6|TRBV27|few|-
CASSFFLPGVNNSPLHF
TGTGCCAGCAGTTTCTTCCTGCCGGGGGTAAATAATTCACCCCTCCACTTT